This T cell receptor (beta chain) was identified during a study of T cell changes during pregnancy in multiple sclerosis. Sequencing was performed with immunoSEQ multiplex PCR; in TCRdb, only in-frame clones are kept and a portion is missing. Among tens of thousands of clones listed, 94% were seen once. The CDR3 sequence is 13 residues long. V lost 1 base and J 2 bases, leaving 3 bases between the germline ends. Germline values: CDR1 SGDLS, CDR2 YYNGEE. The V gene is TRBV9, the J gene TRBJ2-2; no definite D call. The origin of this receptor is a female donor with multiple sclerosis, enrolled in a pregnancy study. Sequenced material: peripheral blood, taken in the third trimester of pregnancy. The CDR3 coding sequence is TGTGCCAGCAGCGTATCTAACACCGGGGAGCTGTTTTTT. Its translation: CASSVSNTGELFF.